This is a list of T cell receptor beta chains from one sample in a study of T cell responses to AZD1222 COVID-19 vaccine. Generated by immunoSEQ multiplex PCR, the TCRdb table keeps only in-frame clones and is missing some. Among 150,000 to 190,000 clones, 90% to 95% were seen once, and the ten largest hold approximately 1.5%. The starting material was peripheral blood, obtained 28 days after the second AZD1222 dose. The receptors were sampled from an adult who received the AZD1222 COVID-19 vaccine. Each CDR3 is given without its conserved first and last residue. Rows give clone size only sometimes, using once, few, many, or a class for an expanded clone.

clone_size v_call cdr3_aa
- TRBV18 ASSPPSHEGGHNEQF
- TRBV12-3/TRBV12-4 ASSNKYTEAF
- TRBV4-1 ASRGLVTGAFYEQY
- TRBV25-1 ASTGLVKNTIY
- TRBV18 ASSPFTSGTEHYGYT
- TRBV7-3 ASSPEDFPNTEAF
- TRBV6-5 ASSTRLAGTYEQY
- TRBV27 ASKRGRNTEAF
- TRBV7-2 ASSGRGSGRAGYNEQF
- TRBV11-3 ASSPKGGAGELF
- TRBV28 ASSSLLKTEAF
- TRBV18 ASSPSWTGGSEAF
- TRBV3-1/TRBV3-2 ASSPSWRELYNEQF
- TRBV5-4 ASRRNPLAGGPSDGDTQY
- TRBV6-5 ASSYRGAIDTQY
- TRBV7-2 ASSLGRRQPQH
- TRBV6-5 ASSYSPGRPEAF
- TRBV27 ASSLWGDTDTQY
- TRBV10-2 ASRTGLGGTEAF
- TRBV6-4 ASSLTSTGELF
- TRBV7-9 ASSTGQGAYTEAF
- TRBV12-3/TRBV12-4 ASSLGQAGAF
- TRBV15 ATSRDFRGQNADTQY
- TRBV28 ASSSRVNYGYT
once TRBV24-1 ATSDPGLAGGYEQF
- TRBV5-6 ASSLSLRGRSEAF
- TRBV18 ASSPRQDHTEAF
once TRBV19 ASSGASGGTDTQY
- TRBV6-5 ASRAGLANEQF
once TRBV4-1 ASSQDAGTYNQPQH
- TRBV11-2 ASSFQFGGAKNIQY
- TRBV5-1 ASSSGTGTGGYT
- TRBV18 ASSPGTGDYGYT
- TRBV5-1 ASSLASEGVNTEAF
- TRBV2 ASSGTGSAGYT
- TRBV7-2 ASSFGQTGGNTIY
few TRBV7-9 ASSSLLAGGPSEQF
- TRBV18 ASSPQGLAGSSYNEQF
once TRBV30 AWSVGTGGGETQY
- TRBV5-1 ASSLGQVQETQY
- TRBV6-1 ASSEGTGGFYGYT
- TRBV28 ASSLNGGPHEDEQY
- TRBV6-5 ASKSGGVDEQY
once TRBV18 ASSPASGIVDEQF
- TRBV2 ASRYSGGVADTQY
- TRBV19 ASRTQGANEKLF
- TRBV15 ATSSVGAGRRYNEQF
few TRBV5-1 ASREGPNEQF
once TRBV5-5 ASSLGTGLSGNTIY
- TRBV27 ASRDRVHSYEQY
- TRBV25-1 ASSDVWGYT
few TRBV28 ASSFRMNTEAF
- TRBV4-1 ASSHALSGGERNIQY
- TRBV18 ASSLSSYEQY